This passage covers 9 T cell receptor beta chains from one sample sequenced in a study of blood T cell repertoires in COVID-19. Libraries were prepared by immunoSEQ multiplex PCR; TCRdb keeps only in-frame clonotypes and omits some of them. The sample consists of a few hundred thousand clones, about 82% of them appearing once. Sequencing used peripheral blood. The receptors come from a woman in her fifties or sixties with acute or convalescent COVID-19.

V gene TRBV5-1 combines with J gene TRBJ1-2, with 8 bases that match TRBD1. The J segment lost 0 bases and the V segment lost 6 bases, leaving 4 bases of the junction unmatched. Germline values: CDR1 SGHRS, CDR2 YFSETQ. The CDR3 consists of 14 residues. Here the CDR3 reads CASTTGGANYGYTF. CDR3 coding DNA: TGCGCCAGCACCACAGGGGGGGCTAACTATGGCTACACCTTC. The variable domain in full, completed from reference TRBV5-1 and TRBJ1-2, reads KAGVTQTPRYLIKTRGQQVTLSCSPISGHRSVSWYQQTPGQGLQFLFEYFSETQRNKGNFPGRFSGRQFSNSRSEMNVSTLELGDSALYLCASTTGGANYGYTFGSGTRLTVV.

The chain uses TRBV19 and TRBJ1-3; 11 bases are a match to TRBD1. Germline loops: CDR1 LNHDA, CDR2 SQIVND (reference sequence). CDR3 length: 16 amino acids. V lost 8 bases, J lost 1 base, and 7 bases stayed unmatched. The chain's CDR3 is CASLRTGGVSGNTIYF. In DNA, the CDR3 is TGTGCCAGTCTACGGACAGGGGGCGTATCTGGAAACACCATATATTTT.

This chain links TRBV3-1 (or the pseudogene TRBV3-2) with TRBJ2-2, with 9 nucleotides matching TRBD1. V gave up 4 bases and J gave up 5 bases; unmatched junction bases: 11. The CDR3 runs 17 residues. Germline assignment: CDR1 LGHDT and CDR2 YNNKEL (reference sequence). CDR3 in amino acids: CASSRRGQGVRTGELFF. In nucleotides, the CDR3 is TGTGCCAGCAGCCGGCGGGGACAGGGAGTAAGGACCGGGGAGCTGTTTTTT.

This chain uses TRBV27 with TRBJ2-1; 12 nucleotides match TRBD2. From germline, CDR1 is MNHEY and CDR2 SMNVEV (reference sequence). The ends lost 5 bases at V and 2 bases at J; junction bases unmatched: 4. The CDR3 is 16 residues long. The chain's CDR3 is CASSGASGRAYNEQFF. CDR3 DNA: TGTGCCAGCAGTGGGGCTAGCGGGAGGGCCTACAATGAGCAGTTCTTC.

The chain is built from TRBV27 and TRBJ1-5; 8 bases line up with TRBD1. The CDR3 is made up of 15 amino acids. Germline V gives CDR1 MNHEY, CDR2 SMNVEV (reference sequence). With V trimmed by 5 bases and J by 4 bases, 7 bases remained unmatched. CDR3 sequence reads: CASSAGQGGNQPQHF. CDR3 nucleotide sequence: TGTGCCAGCAGTGCAGGACAGGGAGGGAATCAGCCCCAGCATTTT.

This clone was detected only once. The chain combines TRBV13 with TRBJ2-2, with a tentative D call TRBD1 (8 bases). The germline CDR1 and CDR2 sequences are PRHDT and FYEKMQ (reference sequence). The CDR3 is made up of 17 amino acids. V lost 4 bases and J lost 4, with 19 bases in between. CDR3 nucleotide sequence: TGTGCCAGCAGCTCCCTAAGAAGCGGGACAGGCACCGGGGAGCTGTTTTTT. Its translation: CASSSLRSGTGTGELFF.

The CDR3 sequence is CASSTGTGHTEAFF. In nucleotides, the CDR3 is TGTGCCAGCAGTACCGGGACAGGGCACACTGAAGCTTTCTTT. This rearrangement joins TRBV27 to TRBJ1-1; 9 bases match TRBD1. The CDR3 is 14 residues long. Per the germline V gene, CDR1 is MNHEY and CDR2 is SMNVEV (reference sequence). Trimming cost V 5 bases and J 3 bases; bases outside gene matches: 4.

V gene TRBV18 combines with J gene TRBJ2-1; 9 bases map to TRBD2. J lost 7 bases, V lost 3 bases, and 4 bases had no gene match. CDR1 and CDR2 from the germline V gene are KGHSH and LQKENI. CDR3 size: 14 residues. In DNA, the CDR3 is TGTGCCAGCTCACCGGGACTAGCTGAGAATGAGCAGTTCTTC. It is translated as CASSPGLAENEQFF. The entire variable domain, with the rest obtained from reference TRBV18 and TRBJ2-1, is as follows: NAGVMQNPRHLVRRRGQEARLRCSPMKGHSHVYWYRQLPEEGLKFMVYLQKENIIDESGMPKERFSAEFPKEGPSILRIQQVVRGDSAAYFCASSPGLAENEQFFGPGTRLTVL.

The V and J genes are TRBV3-1 (or the pseudogene TRBV3-2) and TRBJ2-1, with TRBD1 identical over 10 bases. This CDR3 comprises 15 residues. Germline values: CDR1 LGHDT, CDR2 YNNKEL (reference sequence). The trim removed 8 bases at V and 2 bases at J, leaving 6 bases unmatched. CDR3 sequence reads: CASGKGTGAYNEQFF. The DNA of the CDR3 is TGTGCCAGCGGCAAGGGGACAGGGGCCTACAATGAGCAGTTCTTC.